Sequencing of this T cell receptor (beta chain) was carried out in a study of OX40 agonist ivuxolimab in advanced cancers. Study summary: Hepatocellular carcinoma, melanoma, renal cell or head and neck cancer was diagnosed in the dose-escalation patients. The eligibility criteria allowed prior anti-PD-1, anti-PD-L1 or anti-CTLA-4 therapy, and about 40% had some. Study outcomes and limitations: Relative to CD4+, CD8+ T cells held more expanded clones on average.

Between the trimmed V and J ends, which lost 4 bases and 6 bases, there was a span of 16 bases. The CDR3 extends over 14 amino acids. From germline, CDR1 is SGHKS and CDR2 YYEKEE (reference sequence). The data were produced by immunoSEQ multiplex PCR, yet TCRdb's version contains in-frame clones alone and is incomplete. Seen here are about 45,000 clones, 88% observed once, and the top ten hold approximately 0.97%. Note on this clone: As yet, its antigen is unknown.

Blood draws occurred at baseline, cycle 4 day 1, and cycle 7 day 1. Here the sequenced sample was CD4+ or CD8+ T cells sorted from blood, taken in a trial of the OX40 agonist ivuxolimab. The chain combines TRBV5-5 with TRBJ1-2; a weak D match, TRBD1 (5 bases). This TCR came from an adult with an advanced solid tumor such as melanoma, head and neck, liver or kidney cancer. For the CDR3, the DNA is TGTGCCAGCAGCCTACATGTAGGGGTGAATGGCTACACCTTC. Its protein product is CASSLHVGVNGYTF.